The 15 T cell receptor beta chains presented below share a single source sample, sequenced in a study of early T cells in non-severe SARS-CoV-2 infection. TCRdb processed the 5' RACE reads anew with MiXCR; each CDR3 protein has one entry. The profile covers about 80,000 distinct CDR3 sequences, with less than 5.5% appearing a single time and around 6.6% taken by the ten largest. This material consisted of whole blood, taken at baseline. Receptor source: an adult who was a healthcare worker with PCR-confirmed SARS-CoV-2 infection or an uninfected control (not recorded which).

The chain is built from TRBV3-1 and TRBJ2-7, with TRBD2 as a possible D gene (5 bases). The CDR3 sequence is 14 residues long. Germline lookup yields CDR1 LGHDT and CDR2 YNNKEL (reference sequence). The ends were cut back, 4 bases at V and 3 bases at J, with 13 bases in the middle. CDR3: CASSPPGSNYEQYF. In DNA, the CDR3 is TGTGCCAGCAGCCCCCCTGGGAGCAACTACGAGCAGTACTTC.

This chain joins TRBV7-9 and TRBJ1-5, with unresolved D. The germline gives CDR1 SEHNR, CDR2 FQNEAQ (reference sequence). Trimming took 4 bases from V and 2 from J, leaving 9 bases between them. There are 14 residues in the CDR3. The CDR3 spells CASSSTDGNQPQHF. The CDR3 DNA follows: TGTGCCAGCAGCTCGACCGATGGCAATCAGCCCCAGCATTTT. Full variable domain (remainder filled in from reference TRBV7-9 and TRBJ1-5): DTGVSQNPRHKITKRGQNVTFRCDPISEHNRLYWYRQTLGQGPEFLTYFQNEAQLEKSRLLSDRFSAERPKGSFSTLEIQRTEQGDSAMYLCASSSTDGNQPQHFGDGTRLSIL.

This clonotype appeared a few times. The CDR3 here is CSARGDRQTYEQYF. The CDR3 coding sequence is TGCAGTGCTAGGGGAGACAGGCAAACCTACGAGCAGTACTTC. The chain carries TRBV20-1 and TRBJ2-7, with a possible D match to TRBD1 (6 bases). The length of the CDR3 is 14 residues. Germline V CDR1 and CDR2: DFQATT, SNEGSKA (reference sequence). V was trimmed by 3 bases and J by 2 bases, leaving 14 bases between them.

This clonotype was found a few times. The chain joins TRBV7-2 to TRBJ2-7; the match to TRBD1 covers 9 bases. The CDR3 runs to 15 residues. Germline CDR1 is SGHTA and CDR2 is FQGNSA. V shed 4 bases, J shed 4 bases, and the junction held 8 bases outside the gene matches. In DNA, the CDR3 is TGTGCCAGCAGCTCTCCCGGGACAGGGCAATACGAGCAGTACTTC. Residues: CASSSPGTGQYEQYF. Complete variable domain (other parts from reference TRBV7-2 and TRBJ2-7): GAGVSQSPSNKVTEKGKDVELRCDPISGHTALYWYRQSLGQGLEFLIYFQGNSAPDKSGLPSDRFSAERTGGSVSTLTIQRTQQEDSAVYLCASSSPGTGQYEQYFGPGTRLTVT.

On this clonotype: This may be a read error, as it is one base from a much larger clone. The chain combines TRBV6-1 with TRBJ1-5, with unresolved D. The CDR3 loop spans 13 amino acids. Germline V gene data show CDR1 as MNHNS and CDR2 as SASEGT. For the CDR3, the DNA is TGTGCCAGCAGTGAAGCGGCGATTCAGCCCCGGCATTTT. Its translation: CASSEAAIQPRHF.

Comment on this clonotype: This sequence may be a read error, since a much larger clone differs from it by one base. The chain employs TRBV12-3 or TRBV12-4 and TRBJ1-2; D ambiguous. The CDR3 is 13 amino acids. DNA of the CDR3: TGTGCCAACAGTTTTGGCCAGTCCTATGGCTACACCTTC. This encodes CANSFGQSYGYTF.

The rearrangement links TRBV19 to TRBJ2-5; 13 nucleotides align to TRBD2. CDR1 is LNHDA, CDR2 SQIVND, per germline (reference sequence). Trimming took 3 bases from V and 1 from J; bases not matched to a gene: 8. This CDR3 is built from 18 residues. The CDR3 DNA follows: TGTGCCAGTAGTATCTCGGACCGACTAGCGGGAGGCCAAGAGACCCAGTACTTC. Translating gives CASSISDRLAGGQETQYF.

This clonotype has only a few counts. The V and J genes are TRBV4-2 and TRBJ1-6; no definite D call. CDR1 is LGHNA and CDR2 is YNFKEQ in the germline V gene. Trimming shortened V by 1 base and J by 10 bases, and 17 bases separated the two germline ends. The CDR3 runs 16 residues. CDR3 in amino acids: CASSQAPDVGWSPLHF. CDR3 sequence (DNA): TGTGCCAGCAGCCAAGCTCCGGACGTTGGATGGTCACCCCTCCACTTT.

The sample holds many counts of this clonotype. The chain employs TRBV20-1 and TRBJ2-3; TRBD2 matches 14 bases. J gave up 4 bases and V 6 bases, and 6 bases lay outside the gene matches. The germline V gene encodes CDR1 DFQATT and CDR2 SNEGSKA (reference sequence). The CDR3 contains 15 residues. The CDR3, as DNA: TGCAGTGCCATATCGGGACTAGCGGGAGCAGATACGCAGTATTTT. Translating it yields CSAISGLAGADTQYF.

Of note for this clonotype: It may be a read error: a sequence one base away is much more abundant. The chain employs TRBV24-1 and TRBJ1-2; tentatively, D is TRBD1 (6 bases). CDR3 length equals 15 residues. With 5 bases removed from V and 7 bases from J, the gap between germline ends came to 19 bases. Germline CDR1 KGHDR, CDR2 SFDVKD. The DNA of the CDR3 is TGTGCCACCAGTGCTGAGTACGGACAGTCAGTTGGCTACACCTTC. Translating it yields CATSAEYGQSVGYTF.

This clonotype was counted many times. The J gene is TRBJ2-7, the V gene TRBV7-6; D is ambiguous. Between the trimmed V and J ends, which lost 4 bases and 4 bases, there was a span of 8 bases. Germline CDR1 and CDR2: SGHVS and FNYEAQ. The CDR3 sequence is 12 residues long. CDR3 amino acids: CASSSVDYEQYF. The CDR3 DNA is TGTGCCAGCAGCTCCGTGGATTACGAGCAGTACTTC. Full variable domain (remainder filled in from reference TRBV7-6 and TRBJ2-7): GAGVSQSPRYKVTKRGQDVALRCDPISGHVSLYWYRQALGQGPEFLTYFNYEAQQDKSGLPNDRFSAERPEGSISTLTIQRTEQRDSAMYRCASSSVDYEQYFGPGTRLTVT.

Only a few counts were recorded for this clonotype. The DNA for the CDR3 is TGTGCCAGCACCGTGGGAGTGGGGGGGACCAATGAGCAGTTCTTC. Its translation is CASTVGVGGTNEQFF. The rearrangement links TRBV12-3 or TRBV12-4 to TRBJ2-1; 7 bases align to TRBD2. This CDR3 has 15 residues. V lost 7 bases and J lost 6; bases outside the gene matches: 12.

CDR3 loop: CASTPRRGGTDTQYF. CDR3 in DNA: TGTGCCAGCACCCCGAGACGAGGAGGCACAGATACGCAGTATTTT. The chain uses TRBV13 and TRBJ2-3; D is uncertain. This CDR3 has 15 amino acids. Germline V gene lookup returns CDR1 PRHDT and CDR2 FYEKMQ (reference sequence). Trimming removed 7 bases from V and 1 base from J, with 15 bases in between.

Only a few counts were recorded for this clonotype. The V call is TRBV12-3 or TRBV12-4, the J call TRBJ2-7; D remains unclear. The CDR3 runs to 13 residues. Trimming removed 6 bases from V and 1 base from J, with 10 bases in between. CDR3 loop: CASSPTRSYEQYF. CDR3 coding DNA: TGTGCCAGCAGCCCAACGAGGTCCTACGAGCAGTACTTC.

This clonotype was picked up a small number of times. The CDR3 sequence is CAITAGVVKDTEAFF. The CDR3 DNA reads as TGTGCCATCACCGCAGGGGTGGTTAAGGACACTGAAGCTTTCTTT. The rearrangement links TRBV10-3 to TRBJ1-1, with D perhaps TRBD1 (6 bases). V gave up 7 bases and J gave up 3 bases, with 18 bases separating them. Germline V gene data show CDR1 as ENHRY and CDR2 as SYGVKD. The CDR3 sequence is 15 residues long.